This entry lists 11 T cell receptor beta chains sequenced from one sample in a study of shared clonotypes between healthy human individuals. The data were produced by immunoSEQ multiplex PCR, yet TCRdb's version contains in-frame clones alone and is incomplete. The sample holds about 1.5 million clones, around 98% seen once. The sequencing sample was made of naive CD4+ T cells sorted from blood. The subset: CD45RA+ positively selected. These receptors all stem from a man aged 25 to 45 in good health.

The DNA for the CDR3 is TGTGCCAGTAGTATAGTTGGTAGCGGGACTTCAAACACCGGGGAGCTGTTTTTT. As protein: CASSIVGSGTSNTGELFF. This chain joins TRBV19 and TRBJ2-2; 8 positions match TRBD2. The CDR3 sequence is 18 residues long. From germline, CDR1 is LNHDA and CDR2 SQIVND (reference sequence). Trimming took 1 base from V and 2 from J; bases not matched to a gene: 9.

The chain links TRBV10-2 to TRBJ1-4; D ambiguous. The V gene lost 6 bases and the J gene lost 0 bases, with 5 bases spanning the gap. CDR1 and CDR2 (germline): WSHSY, SAAADI. This CDR3 region has 13 residues. CDR3 in amino acids: CASREATNEKLFF. DNA for the CDR3: TGCGCCAGCAGAGAGGCAACTAATGAAAAACTGTTTTTT.

The chain links TRBV14 to TRBJ1-1; unclear D gene. V was trimmed by 6 bases and J by 0 bases, leaving 8 bases between them. This CDR3 region has 13 residues. Germline lookup yields CDR1 SGHDN and CDR2 FVKESK. The CDR3 region is CASSNSMNTEAFF. The CDR3 DNA is TGTGCCAGCAGTAACAGTATGAACACTGAAGCTTTCTTT.

The chain uses TRBV7-2 and TRBJ2-1, with 9 nucleotides matching TRBD2. CDR1 SGHTA and CDR2 FQGNSA come from the germline V gene. V was clipped by 5 bases and J by 8 bases; unmatched bases: 7. The CDR3 is 14 residues long. The CDR3 spells CASSRLSGSDEQFF. For the CDR3, the DNA is TGTGCCAGCAGCAGACTTAGCGGGAGCGATGAGCAGTTCTTC.

The chain carries TRBV10-3 and TRBJ2-3, with 9 bases identical to TRBD1. Germline trimming cut 4 bases from V and 1 base from J; bases unmatched to any gene: 12. In germline, CDR1 is ENHRY, CDR2 SYGVKD. This CDR3 has 18 residues. Here the CDR3 DNA reads TGTGCCATCAGTGGCACAGGGGGCGCGCGCCAAGGCACAGATACGCAGTATTTT. Its translation: CAISGTGGARQGTDTQYF.

This clone showed up just once. CDR3 in amino acids: CASSEGLGTDTQYF. CDR3 coding DNA: TGTGCCAGCAGCGAGGGTCTGGGCACAGATACGCAGTATTTT. This chain joins TRBV9 and TRBJ2-3; D is uncertain. The germline V gene encodes CDR1 SGDLS and CDR2 YYNGEE. The CDR3 runs to 14 residues. Deletions cut 3 bases from V and 1 base from J, with 9 bases between.

The chain uses TRBV6-1 and TRBJ2-7, with D perhaps being TRBD1 or TRBD2 (5 bases each). The ends were cut back, 2 bases at V and 4 bases at J, with 15 bases in the middle. The CDR3 is made up of 15 amino acids. Germline assignment: CDR1 MNHNS and CDR2 SASEGT. The CDR3 DNA reads as TGTGCCAGCAGTGAATCCGGGACGACCAGATACGAGCAGTACTTC. Encoded protein: CASSESGTTRYEQYF.

The chain uses TRBV7-2 and TRBJ2-3; 12 bases are a match to TRBD2. Trimming took 5 bases from V and 4 from J; bases not matched to a gene: 13. This CDR3 has 18 amino acids. Germline CDR1 is SGHTA and CDR2 is FQGNSA. For the CDR3, the DNA is TGTGCCAGCAGCACGGGACTAGCGGGTCCCAATAGGGCAGATACGCAGTATTTT. It codes for CASSTGLAGPNRADTQYF.

This sequence joins TRBV7-9 and TRBJ2-1, with D possibly called TRBD1 or TRBD2 (5 bases each). Trimming pared 5 bases from V and 3 bases from J, leaving 17 bases between. There are 16 residues in the CDR3. CDR1 and CDR2 (germline): SEHNR, FQNEAQ (reference sequence). CDR3 in amino acids: CASSPRGAWNYNEQFF. DNA of the CDR3: TGTGCCAGCAGCCCGAGGGGCGCCTGGAACTACAATGAGCAGTTCTTC.

The chain recombines TRBV5-5 with TRBJ2-7, with a weak D call TRBD2 (6 bases). Germline lookup yields CDR1 SGHKS and CDR2 YYEKEE (reference sequence). V lost 3 bases, J lost 5 bases, and 15 bases lay in between. This CDR3 has 14 amino acids. The CDR3 DNA sequence: TGTGCCAGCAGCTCGAGGAAGGGAGGAGACGAGCAGTACTTC. Translated: CASSSRKGGDEQYF.

J is TRBJ1-1 and V is TRBV7-6; D gene unclear. With 5 bases removed from V and 1 base from J, the gap between germline ends came to 14 bases. The germline CDR1 and CDR2 sequences are SGHVS and FNYEAQ. The CDR3 length is 15 residues. The CDR3 region has the DNA TGTGCCAGCAGCCTGATGGGCGCCAGGAACACTGAAGCTTTCTTT. The encoded protein is CASSLMGARNTEAFF.